This is a list of T cell receptor beta chains from one sample in a study of shared clonotypes between healthy human individuals. Clones were read by immunoSEQ multiplex PCR, and TCRdb kept only the in-frame ones, dropping some. The sample lists some 800,000 clones; more than 85% were seen once. The sample comprised naive CD8+ T cells sorted from blood. These receptors were obtained from a man aged 25 to 40 in good health. Each CDR3 is given without its conserved first and last residue.

v_call,cdr3_aa
TRBV7-9,ASSQGLAYSYEQY
TRBV7-9,ASSPRDGQSADTQY
TRBV7-2,ASSTQASPTPYEQY
TRBV29-1,SVVRTGFVAGVTGELF
TRBV6-6,ASSYSQQWSYNEQF
TRBV11-2,ASSLSIRPYEQY
TRBV4-3,ASSRGTTETQY
TRBV10-1,ASSESGGYGYT
TRBV28,ASSTGDSYEQY
TRBV15,ATSPKQGIRSGELF
TRBV14,ASSEASYEQY
TRBV7-9,ASRGGETQY
TRBV11-2,ASSLDGVGQGRYGETQY
TRBV19,ASSIDRLAGNTGELF
TRBV9,ASSAAGLLRDTQY
TRBV2,ASSVYEQF
TRBV27,ASSLRGRSNQPQH
TRBV27,ASSFGRAYEQY
TRBV11-1,ASSATGNEQY
TRBV28,ASSLGYYEQY
TRBV30,AWSKGQGQPQH
TRBV19,ASSPGMALEQY
TRBV27,ASRTGQGFSNYGYT
TRBV7-9,ASSFRSPGQGRVHEQY
TRBV7-3,ASSLDSSYNEQF
TRBV5-4,ASSLVGQGGHEQY
TRBV5-1,ASRNKGARGTEAF
TRBV4-3,ASRRAANTGELF
TRBV4-1,ASSQVGGSYEQY
TRBV12-2,ASRLVLEGGSHNEQF
TRBV7-6,ASSPYRAGRVKDTGELF
TRBV10-3,AIPGTEVTGELF
TRBV27,ASSYLLKTRPTDPEQF
TRBV10-2,ASSDTPSYEQY
TRBV7-9,ASSPRTLAEPYEQY
TRBV9,ASSLAGTYNEQF
TRBV27,ASSRTSSYNEQF
TRBV19,ASSITPANTEAF
TRBV4-1,ASSQEDRVGKNIQY
TRBV6-4,ASSDSGGGSGANVLT
TRBV2,ASSESLAELYEQY
TRBV10-2,ASSVNWTPNEQF
TRBV14,ASSQGVPNSYNEQF
TRBV13,ASSHRDYLYEQY
TRBV7-2,ASSSNPPTHFYNEQF
TRBV7-9,ASRRDRGKLF
TRBV30,AWSVVGRPYEQY
TRBV30,AWRSPGYNEQF
TRBV29-1,SVDVPGQGVYGYT
TRBV11-2,ASSNKPSSYNEQF
TRBV7-9,ASRVSGQGSNEQF